This TCR beta chain was sequenced for a study of T-cell memory formation after mild COVID-19. Study-level background: Most TCR clusters belonged to a single donor.

TCRdb passed the 5' RACE reads through MiXCR, listing each CDR3 protein once. The sample lists around 340,000 distinct CDR3 sequences; approximately 14% were seen once. V was clipped by 6 bases and J by 1 base, with 21 bases between them. This CDR3 comprises 17 residues. CDR1 MNHEY and CDR2 SVGAGI come from the germline V gene. There are a few counts of this clonotype. Its antigen is unidentified. General study points: Day 15 to 85 contracting clones showed balanced CD4/CD8; later expanders leaned CD4+.

The chain carries TRBV6-5 and TRBJ1-1; D is undetermined. The sequence derives from a man younger than 30 who had mild COVID-19 (a few samples of this study predate the infection). Cell type and time point are not known. The source material was PBMCs or a T cell subset sorted from them (not recorded which). The CDR3 DNA reads TGTGCCAGCAGGAGAAATGGACCGACACGGAGGAACACTGAAGCTTTCTTT. Its protein is CASRRNGPTRRNTEAFF.